Below, 21 T cell receptor beta chains from the same sample are listed, as sequenced in a study of Ad26.COV2.S vaccination and SARS-CoV-2 variants. Described treatment: around 19 received Ad26.COV2.S at low or high dose, single or two shots; several received placebo; per-sample allocation not given. At day 63 after the first vaccine or placebo injection, samples were drawn. Only in-frame clones appear in the TCRdb table, and some are missing; sequencing was by immunoSEQ multiplex PCR. Of approximately 400,000 clones in the sample, 83% were seen once. Sequencing used peripheral blood, obtained in a trial of Ad26.COV2.S vaccine versus placebo. Receptors were obtained from a person aged 18-65 years who received the Ad26.COV2.S COVID-19 vaccine or a placebo.

The V and J genes are TRBV3-1 (or the pseudogene TRBV3-2) and TRBJ2-7; D uncertain. The ends were cut back, 0 bases at V and 0 bases at J, with 9 bases in the middle. Germline V gene sequence: CDR1 LGHDT, CDR2 YNNKEL (reference sequence). The CDR3 contains 15 residues. Here the CDR3 reads CASSQERRSSYEQYF. CDR3 sequence (DNA): TGTGCCAGCAGCCAAGAACGACGGAGCTCCTACGAGCAGTACTTC.

This chain links TRBV27 with TRBJ1-6; D gene unclear. Trimming stripped 4 bases from V and 6 bases from J, with 16 bases between. This CDR3 has 16 residues. The germline CDR1 and CDR2 sequences are MNHEY and SMNVEV (reference sequence). The CDR3 coding sequence is TGTGCCAGCAGTTGGGGTCGGACTCTATCTAATTCACCCCTCCACTTT. It encodes CASSWGRTLSNSPLHF.

V is TRBV7-9 and J is TRBJ1-3; D perhaps matches TRBD1 (6 bases). From germline, CDR1 is SEHNR and CDR2 FQNEAQ (reference sequence). V lost 5 bases to trimming and J lost 1 base, with 18 bases between them. This CDR3 comprises 17 residues. The CDR3 DNA sequence: TGTGCCAGCAGCCTCTTTCTCGGGGGGCTATCTGGAAACACCATATATTTT. Translated: CASSLFLGGLSGNTIYF.

The V gene is TRBV7-2, the J gene TRBJ2-7; 10 nucleotides align to TRBD2. The CDR3 length is 18 residues. Germline values: CDR1 SGHTA, CDR2 FQGNSA. V dropped 0 bases and J dropped 1; count of bases not matched to a gene: 9. For the CDR3, the DNA is TGTGCCAGCAGCTTAGCGGTTAGCGGGGGGTGGGATTCCTACGAGCAGTACTTC. Translating it yields CASSLAVSGGWDSYEQYF.

This clone was picked up a small number of times. This chain uses TRBV27 with TRBJ1-2; 7 bases line up with TRBD1. V was clipped by 6 bases and J by 5 bases; unmatched bases: 3. Germline V gene data show CDR1 as MNHEY and CDR2 as SMNVEV (reference sequence). CDR3 length equals 12 residues. CDR3: CASRGTAYGYTF. The CDR3, as DNA: TGTGCCAGCAGAGGGACAGCTTATGGCTACACCTTC.

This clone has a single count. V and J are TRBV5-5 and TRBJ1-1; D is perhaps TRBD1 (5 bases). V was clipped by 4 bases and J by 0 bases, with 10 bases between them. The CDR3 runs 14 residues. CDR1 is SGHKS, CDR2 YYEKEE, per germline (reference sequence). DNA of the CDR3: TGTGCCAGCAGCAGGCCGACAGTGAACACTGAAGCTTTCTTT. The encoded protein is CASSRPTVNTEAFF.

The chain recombines TRBV19 with TRBJ1-6; D is ambiguous. Germline lookup yields CDR1 LNHDA and CDR2 SQIVND (reference sequence). The ends were cut back, 11 bases at V and 5 bases at J, with 13 bases in the middle. The CDR3 totals 13 residues. Here the CDR3 reads CAARATNNSPLHF. The CDR3 nucleotides read TGTGCCGCCCGGGCCACCAATAATTCACCCCTCCACTTT.

This clone was counted at least ten times. CDR3: CASSQPRDYHNEQFF. Written as DNA, the CDR3 is TGCGCCAGCAGCCAACCCCGGGACTACCACAATGAGCAGTTCTTC. The rearrangement links TRBV4-1 to TRBJ2-1; TRBD2 agrees at 7 bases. In germline, CDR1 is MGHRA, CDR2 YSYEKL. The J segment lost 5 bases and the V segment lost 2 bases, leaving 6 bases of the junction unmatched. This CDR3 spans 15 amino acids.

The rearrangement joins TRBV3-1 (or the pseudogene TRBV3-2) to TRBJ2-3; tentatively, D is TRBD1 (6 bases). The germline gives CDR1 LGHDT, CDR2 YNNKEL (reference sequence). This CDR3 has 14 amino acids. The V end lost 4 bases, the J end lost 4 bases, and 12 bases lay between the germline ends. CDR3 in amino acids: CASSRTVVPDTQYF. CDR3 DNA sequence: TGTGCCAGCAGCCGGACAGTTGTCCCAGATACGCAGTATTTT.

The chain links TRBV9 to TRBJ2-7; TRBD2 agrees at 9 bases. Germline V CDR1 and CDR2: SGDLS, YYNGEE. The CDR3 covers 17 residues. V was clipped by 3 bases and J by 2 bases; unmatched bases: 12. CDR3 region: CASSAMPRASGTYEQYF. CDR3 DNA: TGTGCCAGCAGCGCCATGCCGCGGGCTAGCGGGACCTACGAGCAGTACTTC.

This clone was recorded only once. The V call is TRBV7-9, the J call TRBJ1-1, with TRBD1 as a possible D gene (6 bases). V was cut by 5 bases and J by 6 bases, with 16 bases left in between. CDR1 and CDR2 (germline): SEHNR, FQNEAQ (reference sequence). The CDR3 is 14 residues long. CDR3 in amino acids: CASSPDRTLAEAFF. The CDR3 region has the DNA TGTGCCAGCAGCCCCGACAGGACCCTTGCTGAAGCTTTCTTT.

V gene TRBV7-9 combines with J gene TRBJ2-7; 7 positions agree with TRBD1. V dropped 4 bases and J dropped 2; count of bases not matched to a gene: 8. CDR1 and CDR2 from the germline V gene are SEHNR and FQNEAQ (reference sequence). CDR3 length equals 15 residues. CDR3 in amino acids: CASSSGTDPTYEQYF. In nucleotides, the CDR3 is TGTGCCAGCAGCTCCGGGACAGATCCCACCTACGAGCAGTACTTC. Full variable domain (outside the CDR3, taken from reference TRBV7-9 and TRBJ2-7): DTGVSQNPRHKITKRGQNVTFRCDPISEHNRLYWYRQTLGQGPEFLTYFQNEAQLEKSRLLSDRFSAERPKGSFSTLEIQRTEQGDSAMYLCASSSGTDPTYEQYFGPGTRLTVT.

The V call is TRBV14, the J call TRBJ1-2; possible D gene TRBD1, 6 bases. Germline V gene sequence: CDR1 SGHDN, CDR2 FVKESK. Trimming cost V 4 bases and J 4 bases, with 10 bases left between them. The CDR3 extends over 13 amino acids. The CDR3 DNA reads as TGTGCCAGCAGCCCCTTGGGGGCCTATGGCTACACCTTC. As protein: CASSPLGAYGYTF.

The chain employs TRBV24-1 and TRBJ2-1; 9 bases map to TRBD2. The CDR3 extends over 16 amino acids. Unmatched junction bases numbered 10, after V lost 4 bases and J lost 7 bases. The germline V gene has CDR1 KGHDR and CDR2 SFDVKD. This chain's CDR3 is CATSDPRRGGLNEQFF. The CDR3, as DNA: TGTGCCACCAGTGACCCGAGGCGGGGGGGCCTAAATGAGCAGTTCTTC.

The chain has TRBV11-3 and TRBJ2-7; D is uncertain. Germline lookup yields CDR1 SGHNT and CDR2 YENEEA. CDR3 length: 12 residues. Trimming cost V 2 bases and J 3 bases, with 5 bases left between them. CDR3 nucleotides: TGTGCCAGCAGCTTAAGGGACTACGAGCAGTACTTC. Translated: CASSLRDYEQYF.

The J gene is TRBJ1-2, the V gene TRBV2; tentative D call: TRBD1 (5 bases). The germline V and J ends were trimmed by 10 bases and 0 bases, with 15 bases remaining between them. The CDR3 extends over 14 amino acids. The germline gives CDR1 SNHLY, CDR2 FYNNEI. Written as DNA, the CDR3 is TGTGCCACCAAAGAGGGACTAGCTAACTATGGCTACACCTTC. Amino acids: CATKEGLANYGYTF.

V gene TRBV5-1 combines with J gene TRBJ2-1, with TRBD1 identical over 8 bases. The CDR3 is made up of 15 amino acids. The germline V gene has CDR1 SGHRS and CDR2 YFSETQ. J gave up 8 bases and V 0 bases, and 7 bases lay outside the gene matches. The CDR3 protein is CASSLGQGIIHEQFF. As DNA, the CDR3 is TGCGCCAGCAGCTTGGGACAGGGGATAATACATGAGCAGTTCTTC.

The chain couples TRBV2 to TRBJ1-1, with D uncertain. The CDR3 is 14 residues long. Germline loops: CDR1 SNHLY, CDR2 FYNNEI. The V end was cut by 4 bases, the J end by 0 bases, with 9 bases between. CDR3 DNA sequence: TGTGCCAGCAGTGTTACATTGATGAACACTGAAGCTTTCTTT. This encodes CASSVTLMNTEAFF.

This sequence joins TRBV7-6 and TRBJ1-2, with 7 nucleotides matching TRBD1. V dropped 5 bases and J dropped 6; count of bases not matched to a gene: 6. Germline assignment: CDR1 SGHVS and CDR2 FNYEAQ. The CDR3 length is 13 residues. CDR3 protein: CASSTDRVDGYTF. The CDR3 region has the DNA TGTGCCAGCAGCACTGACAGGGTCGATGGCTACACCTTC.

A single count supports this clone. The gene calls are TRBV4-1 and TRBJ2-3, with 7 nucleotides matching TRBD2. This CDR3 contains 15 residues. The J segment lost 2 bases and the V segment lost 7 bases, leaving 9 bases of the junction unmatched. CDR1 and CDR2 from the germline V gene are MGHRA and YSYEKL. The CDR3 nucleotides read TGCGCCAGCACAATGCTAGCGGAGACCACAGATACGCAGTATTTT. Amino acids: CASTMLAETTDTQYF.

A single count supports this clone. Additional DNA sequences in this sample encode the identical CDR3. This chain joins TRBV9 and TRBJ2-3; D remains unclear. The CDR3 has 12 amino acids. The V gene's germline CDR1 is SGDLS and CDR2 YYNGEE. The V and J ends lost 0 bases and 5 bases respectively, with 4 bases between them. As DNA, the CDR3 is TGTGCCAGCAGCGTAGTGGGAGATACGCAGTATTTT. As protein: CASSVVGDTQYF. Drawing the rest from reference TRBV9 and TRBJ2-3, the complete variable domain is DSGVTQTPKHLITATGQRVTLRCSPRSGDLSVYWYQQSLDQGLQFLIQYYNGEERAKGNILERFSAQQFPDLHSELNLSSLELGDSALYFCASSVVGDTQYFGPGTRLTVL.